These 27 T cell receptor beta chains were sequenced from one sample in a study of TIL therapy for anti-PD-1-resistant metastatic lung cancer (dated by TCRdb to the early 2020s). TCR beta CDR3 regions were amplified from genomic DNA by bias-controlled multiplex PCR with the immunoSEQ v3 hsTCRB kit. TCRdb re-hosts the immuneACCESS table, in-frame sequences only. Its copies lack some clones; in the studies checked, an unresolved V gene accounts for under half of them, and the cause for the rest is not known. This sample is represented by 95,000 or so clones; approximately 65% of them were singletons. The ten largest clonotypes hold over 9.5% of the sample. Reading the label with the study, this specimen's time point is: pre-treatment sample, taken before nivolumab and TIL therapy. The baseline tumor samples were excised metastases, mostly pleural nodules or supraclavicular lymph nodes, taken from the same resection that was used to grow TIL.

Here the sequenced sample was tumor tissue, taken at baseline. These receptors all stem from a person aged 25 to 85 with non-small cell lung cancer.

The chain is built from TRBV27 and TRBJ2-3; 12 bases match TRBD2. The CDR3 is 15 residues long. Per the germline V gene, CDR1 is MNHEY and CDR2 is SMNVEV (reference sequence). The V segment lost 3 bases and the J segment 5 bases; nucleotides outside the gene matches: 3. CDR3 sequence reads: CASSFRGLAGDTQYF. The CDR3 DNA reads as TGTGCCAGCAGTTTCCGGGGACTAGCGGGAGATACGCAGTATTTT.

By its share, this clone is medium-sized. The V gene is TRBV7-9, the J gene TRBJ1-6; the D gene is possibly TRBD1 (5 bases). Germline-derived CDR1 and CDR2 are SEHNR and FQNEAQ (reference sequence). This CDR3 is 12 amino acids long. V was shortened by 8 bases and J by 9 bases, with 11 bases between the two germline ends. The CDR3 reads CASGTSSSPLHF. CDR3 DNA sequence: TGTGCCAGCGGGACTTCTAGTTCACCCCTCCACTTT.

The V gene is TRBV12-3 or TRBV12-4, the J gene TRBJ2-5, with 7 bases fitting TRBD2. The J segment lost 5 bases and the V segment lost 9 bases, leaving 6 bases of the junction unmatched. The length of the CDR3 is 12 residues. CDR3 loop: CASQRGRETQYF. The CDR3 region has the DNA TGTGCCAGTCAGCGGGGAAGGGAGACCCAGTACTTC.

The chain has TRBV28 and TRBJ2-7; D might be TRBD1 (6 bases). V was shortened by 7 bases and J by 3 bases, with 16 bases between the two germline ends. Germline-derived CDR1 and CDR2 are MDHEN and SYDVKM. The CDR3 extends over 14 amino acids. CDR3 loop: CASISTGHRYEQYF. The CDR3 DNA reads as TGTGCCAGCATATCCACGGGACACCGCTACGAGCAGTACTTC.

J is TRBJ1-6 and V is TRBV5-1, with 7 bases fitting TRBD1. The V segment lost 3 bases and the J segment 7 bases; nucleotides outside the gene matches: 7. Germline CDR1 and CDR2: SGHRS and YFSETQ. This CDR3 has 15 residues. CDR3 nucleotide sequence: TGCGCCAGCAGCTACTCCGGGACAGACAATTCACCCCTCCACTTT. It encodes CASSYSGTDNSPLHF.

The chain couples TRBV18 to TRBJ2-4; D is unclear. In germline, CDR1 is KGHSH, CDR2 LQKENI. The CDR3 contains 14 residues. Trimming cost V 2 bases and J 5 bases, with 10 bases left between them. This chain's CDR3 is CASSPVDVENIQYF. The CDR3 DNA is TGTGCCAGCTCACCAGTAGATGTGGAAAACATTCAGTACTTC.

The chain recombines TRBV6-5 with TRBJ2-7, with TRBD2 matching over 11 bases. This CDR3 has 14 residues. Per germline, CDR1 MNHEY and CDR2 SVGAGI. Losses at the gene ends were 1 base for V and 4 bases for J; bases not matched to a gene: 0. This CDR3 is CASSYLAGGYEQYF. For the CDR3, the DNA is TGTGCCAGCAGTTACTTAGCGGGAGGGTACGAGCAGTACTTC.

There are many counts of this clone. The DNA for the CDR3 is TGTGCCAGCAGCTTAGGGACAGAAAGCTACGAGCAGTACTTC. Encoded protein: CASSLGTESYEQYF. The rearrangement joins TRBV5-5 to TRBJ2-7; 7 nucleotides align to TRBD1. CDR1 SGHKS and CDR2 YYEKEE come from the germline V gene (reference sequence). The V gene end was trimmed by 2 bases and the J gene end by 3 bases; junction bases not matched to a gene: 5. The CDR3 length is 14 residues. Combining the CDR3 with reference TRBV5-5 and TRBJ2-7 gives the whole variable domain DAGVTQSPTHLIKTRGQQVTLRCSPISGHKSVSWYQQVLGQGPQFIFQYYEKEERGRGNFPDRFSARQFPNYSSELNVNALLLGDSALYLCASSLGTESYEQYFGPGTRLTVT.

The chain uses TRBV11-2 and TRBJ2-1, with 11 nucleotides matching TRBD2. Trimming cost V 3 bases and J 8 bases; bases outside gene matches: 9. Per germline, CDR1 SGHAT and CDR2 FQNNGV. CDR3 length: 16 amino acids. CDR3 region: CASSFNLAGGPHEQFF. Written as DNA, the CDR3 is TGTGCCAGCAGCTTTAATTTAGCGGGGGGGCCCCATGAGCAGTTCTTC. Full variable domain (remainder filled in from reference TRBV11-2 and TRBJ2-1): EAGVAQSPRYKIIEKRQSVAFWCNPISGHATLYWYQQILGQGPKLLIQFQNNGVVDDSQLPKDRFSAERLKGVDSTLKIQPAKLEDSAVYLCASSFNLAGGPHEQFFGPGTRLTVL.

The table lists this clone with a count of one. This sequence joins TRBV7-2 and TRBJ2-3; 9 positions match TRBD1. This CDR3 has 16 residues. Unmatched junction bases numbered 8, after V lost 5 bases and J lost 2 bases. The germline gives CDR1 SGHTA, CDR2 FQGNSA. The DNA for the CDR3 is TGTGCCAGCAGCGTGGGACAGGGAATCGCCACAGATACGCAGTATTTT. This gives the protein CASSVGQGIATDTQYF.

J is TRBJ1-5 and V is TRBV28, with D uncertain. Germline V CDR1 and CDR2: MDHEN, SYDVKM. CDR3 length: 15 amino acids. Trimming took off 5 bases at V and 0 bases at J, with 11 bases between the two ends. This chain's CDR3 is CASSRKAYSNQPQHF. DNA of the CDR3: TGTGCCAGCAGTCGAAAGGCTTATAGCAATCAGCCCCAGCATTTT.

Comment on this clone: A much larger clone lies one base from this, so it may be a read error. This CDR3 is also generated by other DNA sequences in the sample. This chain joins TRBV7-2 and TRBJ2-3, with D uncertain. The germline gives CDR1 SGHTA, CDR2 FQGNSA. The CDR3 totals 12 residues. Trimming shortened V by 1 base and J by 1 base, and 0 bases separated the two germline ends. In DNA, the CDR3 is TGTGCCAGCAGCTTAGGCACAGATACGCAGTATTTT. It yields the protein CASSLGTDTQYF. The complete variable domain, with remaining parts taken from reference TRBV7-2 and TRBJ2-3, reads GAGVSQSPSNKVTEKGKDVELRCDPISGHTALYWYRQSLGQGLEFLIYFQGNSAPDKSGLPSDRFSAERTGGSVSTLTIQRTQQEDSAVYLCASSLGTDTQYFGPGTRLTVL.

This clone was seen a few times. V and J are TRBV2 and TRBJ2-7; 13 bases map to TRBD2. Germline CDR1 is SNHLY and CDR2 is FYNNEI. V trimming: 7 bases; J trimming: 9 bases; junction bases outside the gene matches: 15. This CDR3 has 16 amino acids. CDR3 sequence reads: CASTGLAGRSTSWQYF. The CDR3 DNA reads TGTGCCAGCACGGGACTAGCGGGGAGAAGTACGAGCTGGCAGTACTTC.

V usage is TRBV5-1 and J usage is TRBJ1-1, with TRBD1 identical over 7 bases. V shed 0 bases and J 3 bases; nucleotides not matched to a gene: 11. The CDR3 length is 17 residues. Germline assignment: CDR1 SGHRS and CDR2 YFSETQ. The CDR3, as DNA: TGCGCCAGCAGCTTGGCCAGGGGGGGACCCGAGGACACTGAAGCTTTCTTT. Its translation is CASSLARGGPEDTEAFF.

This chain connects TRBV4-1 to TRBJ1-4; unclear D gene. The germline CDR1 and CDR2 sequences are MGHRA and YSYEKL. The V and J ends lost 1 base and 7 bases respectively, with 7 bases between them. This CDR3 is 13 amino acids long. The CDR3 sequence is CASSQARGEKLFF. CDR3 nucleotides: TGCGCCAGCAGCCAAGCTCGAGGTGAAAAACTGTTTTTT.

The chain couples TRBV3-1 (or the pseudogene TRBV3-2) to TRBJ1-2; no firm D call. Germline V CDR1 and CDR2: LGHDT, YNNKEL (reference sequence). V lost 3 bases and J 4 bases, leaving 12 bases between the germline ends. The CDR3 length is 14 residues. This CDR3 is CASSQGYSLYGYTF. For the CDR3, the DNA is TGTGCCAGCAGCCAGGGATACAGTCTCTATGGCTACACCTTC.

The chain has TRBV30 and TRBJ2-3; 7 nucleotides match TRBD2. V was clipped by 5 bases and J by 3 bases; unmatched bases: 5. Germline lookup yields CDR1 GTSNPN and CDR2 SVGIG (reference sequence). The CDR3 loop spans 13 amino acids. The CDR3 nucleotides are TGTGCCTGGTCTCGGGGGGATACAGATACGCAGTATTTT. Amino acid sequence: CAWSRGDTDTQYF. The entire variable domain, with the rest obtained from reference TRBV30 and TRBJ2-3, is as follows: SQTIHQWPATLVQPVGSPLSLECTVEGTSNPNLYWYRQAAGRGLQLLFYSVGIGQISSEVPQNLSASRPQDRQFILSSKKLLLSDSGFYLCAWSRGDTDTQYFGPGTRLTVL.

The chain has TRBV4-3 and TRBJ2-6; possibly TRBD2 for D (5 bases). This CDR3 contains 16 residues. V was shortened by 3 bases and J by 3 bases, with 12 bases between the two germline ends. CDR1 is LGHNA, CDR2 YSLEER, per germline. DNA of the CDR3: TGCGCCAGCAGCCAGACTAACCTTGATGGGGCCAACGTCCTGACTTTC. Its protein product is CASSQTNLDGANVLTF.

In its sample, this clone was seen a few times. The chain recombines TRBV5-1 with TRBJ2-7, with D perhaps matching TRBD1 (5 bases). Per germline, CDR1 SGHRS and CDR2 YFSETQ. V was clipped by 5 bases and J by 2 bases, with 11 bases between them. The CDR3 length is 13 residues. The chain's CDR3 is CASSYDSTYEQYF. The CDR3 bases are TGCGCCAGCAGTTACGACAGTACCTACGAGCAGTACTTC.

Only a few counts were recorded for this clone. V is TRBV7-2 and J is TRBJ2-2, with 11 bases matching TRBD2. The germline V gene has CDR1 SGHTA and CDR2 FQGNSA. Trimming cost V 1 base and J 4 bases; bases outside gene matches: 2. This CDR3 contains 16 residues. In DNA form, the CDR3 reads TGTGCCAGCAGCTTAGAAGGGACTAGCGGCACCGGGGAGCTGTTTTTT. Protein sequence: CASSLEGTSGTGELFF.

The chain has TRBV7-2 and TRBJ2-7, with D unclear. This CDR3 spans 13 amino acids. CDR1 is SGHTA and CDR2 is FQGNSA in the germline V gene. The V gene lost 5 bases and the J gene lost 3 bases, with 11 bases spanning the gap. The CDR3 loop is CASSPYRDYEQYF. The CDR3 coding sequence is TGTGCCAGCAGCCCGTATAGGGACTACGAGCAGTACTTC.

The chain joins TRBV6-1 to TRBJ2-7, with TRBD2 matching 7 bases. This CDR3 region has 14 residues. Germline V gives CDR1 MNHNS, CDR2 SASEGT. J lost 2 bases, V lost 3 bases, and 4 bases had no gene match. CDR3 region: CASSEPGLPYEQYF. The CDR3 coding sequence is TGTGCCAGCAGTGAGCCGGGACTACCCTACGAGCAGTACTTC.

The CDR3 sequence: CASSRNPIWENTEAFF. CDR3 coding DNA: TGCGCCAGCAGCCGAAACCCAATTTGGGAGAACACTGAAGCTTTCTTT. The chain is built from TRBV4-3 and TRBJ1-1, with D uncertain. CDR1 LGHNA and CDR2 YSLEER come from the germline V gene. The CDR3 spans 16 residues. Trimming removed 4 bases from V and 1 base from J, with 16 bases in between.

This rearrangement joins TRBV6-6 to TRBJ2-3; D uncertain. The CDR3 is 14 amino acids. The V end lost 5 bases, the J end lost 9 bases, and 18 bases lay between the germline ends. The germline gives CDR1 MNHNY, CDR2 SVGAGI (reference sequence). The CDR3 sequence: CASSPRVPAETQYF. The CDR3 region has the DNA TGTGCCAGCAGTCCCCGGGTTCCCGCCGAGACGCAGTATTTT.

This rearrangement joins TRBV6-4 to TRBJ2-7, with D tentatively TRBD1 (6 bases). CDR3 length: 14 amino acids. From germline, CDR1 is MRHNA and CDR2 SNTAGT. The V end lost 6 bases, the J end lost 0 bases, and 12 bases lay between the germline ends. The CDR3 loop reads CASRWGHFSYEQYF. In DNA, the CDR3 is TGTGCCAGCAGATGGGGACACTTCTCCTACGAGCAGTACTTC.

The chain links TRBV7-7 to TRBJ2-5, with TRBD2 identical over 12 bases. Germline assignment: CDR1 SSHAT and CDR2 FNYEAQ (reference sequence). V gave up 1 base and J gave up 4 bases; unmatched junction bases: 4. CDR3 length: 16 residues. The CDR3 DNA follows: TGTGCCAGCAGCTTAGGACTAGCGGGGGTTGGAGAGACCCAGTACTTC. Translating gives CASSLGLAGVGETQYF.

The chain is built from TRBV28 and TRBJ1-2; tentative D call: TRBD1 (6 bases). This CDR3 has 15 residues. The germline gives CDR1 MDHEN, CDR2 SYDVKM. V gave up 4 bases and J gave up 3 bases, with 15 bases separating them. DNA of the CDR3: TGTGCCAGCAGTTCCCTTGGGACATCCCACTATGGCTACACCTTC. This sequence encodes CASSSLGTSHYGYTF.